Listed here is a single TCR beta chain. Original processing notes: After removing out-of-frame reads, 2.3 million or so distinct TCRbeta sequences remained. TCRdb's copy holds only in-frame clones and misses some; the assay was immunoSEQ multiplex PCR. V and J calls and clone size are those listed in that table; D and trimming were worked out from the DNA. Altogether about 59,000 clones are present, about 81% being singletons, with the ten largest covering 1% to 1.2%. This specimen belongs to a study of memory CD4+ T cells and cytomegalovirus serostatus. The sort gate was single viable CD3+CD4+CD8-CD45RO+ cells for memory CD4+ T cells. The TCR comes from an adult in good health and CMV-seronegative. The sample comprised memory CD4+ T cells from blood.

CDR3 nucleotide sequence: TGTGCCAGCACCGTGGGGGGGCATGGATTAAACAATCAGCCCCAGCATTTT. As protein: CASTVGGHGLNNQPQHF. This chain joins TRBV2 and TRBJ1-5; perhaps TRBD1 as D (6 bases). This CDR3 is built from 17 residues. Trimming cost V 7 bases and J 3 bases, with 22 bases left between them. The germline CDR1 and CDR2 sequences are SNHLY and FYNNEI.